This T cell receptor (beta chain) was documented in a study of blood T cell repertoires in COVID-19. In the original processing: Amplification of reference gene primers was used by the study to estimate nucleated cell counts. Sequenced by immunoSEQ multiplex PCR; TCRdb stores in-frame clones only, minus some. From that table come the V and J calls and clone size; the DNA was used to work out D and trimming. The data hold around 370,000 clones, with around 89% observed a single time. The length of the CDR3 is 16 residues. V lost 0 bases to trimming and J lost 0 bases, with 7 bases between them. Germline V gives CDR1 SGHRS, CDR2 YFSETQ. In the case of this clone: Other DNA sequences within the sample encode an identical CDR3.

Sequences were obtained from peripheral blood. The TCR was taken from a man aged 18 to 29 with active or convalescent COVID-19. This chain joins TRBV5-1 and TRBJ1-6; D is uncertain. CDR3 protein: CASSLAGSSYNSPLHF. CDR3 nucleotide sequence: TGCGCCAGCAGCTTGGCCGGTAGCTCCTATAATTCACCCCTCCACTTT.